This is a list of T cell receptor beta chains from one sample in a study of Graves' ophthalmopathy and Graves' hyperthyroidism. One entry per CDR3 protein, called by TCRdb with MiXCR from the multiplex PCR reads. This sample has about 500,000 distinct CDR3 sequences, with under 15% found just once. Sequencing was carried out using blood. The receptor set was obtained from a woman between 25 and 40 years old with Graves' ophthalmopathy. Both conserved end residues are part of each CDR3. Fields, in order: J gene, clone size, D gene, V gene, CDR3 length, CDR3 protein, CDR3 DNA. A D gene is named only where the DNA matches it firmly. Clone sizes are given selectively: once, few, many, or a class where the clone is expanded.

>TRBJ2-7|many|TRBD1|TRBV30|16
CAWSVWFRDSSYEQYF
TGTGCCTGGAGTGTATGGTTTCGGGACAGCTCCTACGAGCAGTACTTC
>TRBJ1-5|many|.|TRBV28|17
CASRTVTGLYSNQPQHF
TGTGCCAGCAGGACGGTCACTGGCCTCTATAGCAATCAGCCCCAGCATTTT
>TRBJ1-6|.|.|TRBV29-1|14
CSAAWGACNSPLHF
TGCAGCGCAGCCTGGGGCGCCTGTAATTCACCCCTCCACTTT
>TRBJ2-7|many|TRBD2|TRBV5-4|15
CASSMASGSSYEQYF
TGTGCCAGCAGCATGGCTAGCGGGAGCTCCTACGAGCAGTACTTC
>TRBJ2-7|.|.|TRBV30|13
CAWSPDTAYEQCF
TGTGCCTGGAGTCCAGACACCGCCTACGAGCAGTGCTTC
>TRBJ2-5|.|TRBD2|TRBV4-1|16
CASARGSGRSKETQYF
TGCGCCAGCGCCCGCGGTAGCGGGAGGTCAAAGGAGACCCAGTACTTC
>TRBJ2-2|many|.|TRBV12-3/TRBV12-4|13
CASTRGATGELFF
TGTGCCAGCACCCGAGGGGCCACCGGGGAGCTGTTTTTT
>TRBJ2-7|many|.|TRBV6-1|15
CASLSRVEPLYEQYF
TGTGCCAGCTTATCCCGGGTCGAACCCCTTTACGAGCAGTACTTC
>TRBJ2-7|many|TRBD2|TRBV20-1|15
CSARDLTSGIYEQYF
TGCAGTGCTAGAGATCTCACTAGCGGAATCTACGAGCAGTACTTC
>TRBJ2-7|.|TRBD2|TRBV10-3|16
CAISGAGTSGGYEQYF
TGTGCCATCAGTGGGGCCGGGACTAGCGGGGGTTACGAGCAGTACTTC
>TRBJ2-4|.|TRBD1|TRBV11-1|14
CASSTRQGRDIKYF
TGTGCCAGCAGCACTCGACAGGGGAGAGACATTAAGTACTTC
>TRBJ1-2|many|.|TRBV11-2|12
CASSTPGYGYTF
TGTGCCAGCAGCACCCCGGGCTATGGCTACACCTTC
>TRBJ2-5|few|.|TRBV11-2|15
CASSLATRVQETQYF
TGTGCCAGCAGCTTAGCGACAAGGGTACAAGAGACCCAGTACTTC
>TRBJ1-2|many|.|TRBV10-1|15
CASSPGGTGNYGYTF
TGCGCCAGCAGCCCCGGTGGTACAGGGAACTATGGCTACACCTTC
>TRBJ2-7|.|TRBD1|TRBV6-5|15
CASSYYGTGDGEQYF
TGTGCCAGCAGTTATTATGGGACAGGGGATGGGGAGCAGTACTTC
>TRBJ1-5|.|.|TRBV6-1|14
CASSTIIYNQPQHF
TGTGCCAGCAGTACAATTATCTACAATCAGCCCCAGCATTTT
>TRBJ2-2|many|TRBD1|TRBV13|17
CASSHPGQGDPIGELFF
TGTGCCAGCAGCCACCCGGGACAGGGCGACCCAATCGGGGAGCTGTTTTTT
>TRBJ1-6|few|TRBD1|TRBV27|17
CASSFNRGPTYNSPLHF
TGTGCCAGCAGTTTCAACAGGGGGCCAACCTATAATTCACCCCTCCACTTT
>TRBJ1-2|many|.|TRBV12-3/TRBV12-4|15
CASSTYGTPNYGYTF
TGTGCCAGCAGTACATACGGGACGCCGAACTATGGCTACACCTTC
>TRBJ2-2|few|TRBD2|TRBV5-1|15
CASNRLAENTGELFF
TGCGCCAGCAACCGACTAGCGGAGAACACCGGGGAGCTGTTTTTT
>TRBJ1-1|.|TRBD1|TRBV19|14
CASSTRTGGDEAFF
TGTGCCAGTAGTACACGGACAGGGGGGGATGAAGCTTTCTTT
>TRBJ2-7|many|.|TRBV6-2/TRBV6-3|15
CASSRGDFFSHEQYF
TGTGCCAGCAGTCGCGGGGACTTTTTCTCCCACGAGCAGTACTTC
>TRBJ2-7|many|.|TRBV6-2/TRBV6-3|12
CASSYSGLEQYF
TGTGCCAGCAGTTACTCAGGACTGGAGCAGTACTTC
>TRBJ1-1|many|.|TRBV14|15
CASSQDKGLVTEAFF
TGTGCCAGCAGCCAAGATAAGGGTCTAGTCACTGAAGCTTTCTTT
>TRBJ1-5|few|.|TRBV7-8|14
CASSHPLSEQPQHF
TGTGCCAGCAGCCACCCCCTCTCGGAACAGCCCCAGCATTTT
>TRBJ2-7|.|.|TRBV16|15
CASSLHGGSSYEQYF
TGTGCCAGCAGCCTCCACGGGGGCAGCTCCTACGAGCAGTACTTC
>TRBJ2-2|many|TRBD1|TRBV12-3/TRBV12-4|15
CASSPDRIGTGELFF
TGTGCCAGCAGTCCGGACAGGATTGGGACCGGGGAGCTGTTTTTT
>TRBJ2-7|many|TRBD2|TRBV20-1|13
CSASGLARYEQYF
TGCAGTGCCTCCGGACTAGCTCGGTACGAGCAGTACTTC
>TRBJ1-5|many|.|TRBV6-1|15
CASTSDPYSNQPQHF
TGTGCCAGCACCTCGGACCCATATAGCAATCAGCCCCAGCATTTT
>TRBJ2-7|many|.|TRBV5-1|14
CASCDPRGGYEQYF
TGCGCCAGCTGCGACCCTAGGGGTGGCTACGAGCAGTACTTC
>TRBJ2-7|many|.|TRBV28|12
CATSWGSYEQYF
TGTGCCACCTCTTGGGGCTCCTACGAGCAGTACTTC
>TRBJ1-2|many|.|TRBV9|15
CASSVEWGRDYGYTF
TGTGCCAGCAGCGTAGAGTGGGGACGAGACTATGGCTACACCTTC
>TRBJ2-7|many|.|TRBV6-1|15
CASSDGGAGSYEQYF
TGTGCCAGCAGTGATGGAGGGGCTGGATCCTACGAGCAGTACTTC
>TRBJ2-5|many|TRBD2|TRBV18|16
CASSPPLAGAQETQYF
TGTGCCAGCTCACCACCGCTAGCGGGGGCCCAAGAGACCCAGTACTTC
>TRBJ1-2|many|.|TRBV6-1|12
CASAQEYYGYTF
TGTGCCAGCGCACAGGAGTACTATGGCTACACCTTC
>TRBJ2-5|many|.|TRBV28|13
CASSLSGSQTQYF
TGTGCCAGCAGTTTATCGGGCAGCCAGACCCAGTACTTC
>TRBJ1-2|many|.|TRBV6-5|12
CASSYGPGSYTF
TGTGCCAGCAGTTACGGCCCAGGGAGCTACACCTTC
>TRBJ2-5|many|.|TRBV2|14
CASSLTESLETQYF
TGTGCCAGCAGTTTGACAGAGTCGTTGGAGACCCAGTACTTC
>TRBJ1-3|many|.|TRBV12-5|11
CASGLSNTIYF
TGTGCTAGTGGTTTGAGCAACACCATATATTTT
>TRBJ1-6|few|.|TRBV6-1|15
CASSGGLGYNSPLHF
TGTGCCAGCAGTGGAGGGCTAGGGTATAATTCACCCCTCCACTTT